This T cell receptor (beta chain) was profiled in a study of blood T cell repertoires in COVID-19. The CDR3 is 15 amino acids. The V and J ends lost 5 bases and 3 bases, in that order; junction bases with no gene match: 5. CDR1 LGHDT and CDR2 YNNKEL come from the germline V gene (reference sequence). The table came from immunoSEQ multiplex PCR; TCRdb's copy has only in-frame clones and leaves some out. Seen here are about 48,000 clones, approximately 90% observed once, and the top ten hold 5.1%. The specimen was peripheral blood. This chain joins TRBV3-1 (or the pseudogene TRBV3-2) and TRBJ2-1; 9 nucleotides align to TRBD2. This sequence originates from a man between 70 and 80 years old with acute or convalescent COVID-19. The CDR3 coding sequence is TGTGCCAGCAGCTACCTAGCGGGGAACTACAATGAGCAGTTCTTC. Translation gives CASSYLAGNYNEQFF.